This T cell receptor (beta chain) appears in the sequencing data of a study of blood T cell repertoires in COVID-19. Study-level background: Sources were T cells, B-cell-depleted T cells, or PBMCs; the material itself was cDNA or gDNA.

This clone was seen a handful of times. Germline V CDR1 and CDR2: MNHEY, SVGAGI. With 6 bases removed from V and 5 bases from J, the gap between germline ends came to 14 bases. The CDR3 is 14 amino acids. Clones were sequenced by immunoSEQ multiplex PCR, and TCRdb holds only the in-frame ones, with some missing. The repertoire holds 200,000 to 300,000 clones, with 75% to 85% as singletons. This chain joins TRBV6-5 and TRBJ1-5; unclear D gene. The sequence was obtained from a human donor in a cohort sampled during active COVID-19. Sequencing was done on a sample of peripheral blood. Here the CDR3 reads CASRGTRRDQPQHF. The CDR3 nucleotides read TGTGCCAGCAGGGGCACTCGGAGGGATCAGCCCCAGCATTTT.